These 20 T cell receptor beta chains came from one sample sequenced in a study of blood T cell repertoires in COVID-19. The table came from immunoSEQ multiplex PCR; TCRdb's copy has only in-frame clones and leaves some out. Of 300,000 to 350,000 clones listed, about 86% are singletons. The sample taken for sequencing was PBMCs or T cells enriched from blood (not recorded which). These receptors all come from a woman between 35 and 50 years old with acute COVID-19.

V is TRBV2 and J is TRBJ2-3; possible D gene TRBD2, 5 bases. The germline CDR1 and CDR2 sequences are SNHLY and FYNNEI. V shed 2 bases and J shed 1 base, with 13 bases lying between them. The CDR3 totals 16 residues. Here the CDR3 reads CASSEPSGAGTDTQYF. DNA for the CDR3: TGTGCCAGCAGTGAACCGAGCGGAGCTGGCACAGATACGCAGTATTTT.

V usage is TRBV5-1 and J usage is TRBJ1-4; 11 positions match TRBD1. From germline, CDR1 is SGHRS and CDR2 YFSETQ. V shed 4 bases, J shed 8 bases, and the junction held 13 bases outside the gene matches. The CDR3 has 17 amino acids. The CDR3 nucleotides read TGCGCCAGCAGCGAACCCCTGAGGACAGGGGGCGAGGAAAAACTGTTTTTT. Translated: CASSEPLRTGGEEKLFF. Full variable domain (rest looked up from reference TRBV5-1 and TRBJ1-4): KAGVTQTPRYLIKTRGQQVTLSCSPISGHRSVSWYQQTPGQGLQFLFEYFSETQRNKGNFPGRFSGRQFSNSRSEMNVSTLELGDSALYLCASSEPLRTGGEEKLFFGSGTQLSVL.

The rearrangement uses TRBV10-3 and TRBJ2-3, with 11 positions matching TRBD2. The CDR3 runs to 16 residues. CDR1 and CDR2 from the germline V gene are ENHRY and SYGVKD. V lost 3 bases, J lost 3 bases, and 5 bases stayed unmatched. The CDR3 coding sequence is TGTGCCATCAGTGATCTAGCGGGAGGATGGACAGATACGCAGTATTTT. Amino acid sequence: CAISDLAGGWTDTQYF.

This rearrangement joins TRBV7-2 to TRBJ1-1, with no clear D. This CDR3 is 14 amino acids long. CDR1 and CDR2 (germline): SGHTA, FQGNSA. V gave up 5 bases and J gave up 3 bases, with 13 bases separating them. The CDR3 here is CASSLRTSHTEAFF. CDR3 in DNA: TGTGCCAGCAGCCTCAGAACAAGTCACACTGAAGCTTTCTTT.

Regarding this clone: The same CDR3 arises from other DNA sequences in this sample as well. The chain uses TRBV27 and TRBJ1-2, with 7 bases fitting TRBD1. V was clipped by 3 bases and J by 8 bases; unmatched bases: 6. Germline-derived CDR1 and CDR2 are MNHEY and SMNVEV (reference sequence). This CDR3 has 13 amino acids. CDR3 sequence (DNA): TGTGCCAGCAGTTTCAGACAGGGAGGCGGCTACACCTTC. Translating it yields CASSFRQGGGYTF.

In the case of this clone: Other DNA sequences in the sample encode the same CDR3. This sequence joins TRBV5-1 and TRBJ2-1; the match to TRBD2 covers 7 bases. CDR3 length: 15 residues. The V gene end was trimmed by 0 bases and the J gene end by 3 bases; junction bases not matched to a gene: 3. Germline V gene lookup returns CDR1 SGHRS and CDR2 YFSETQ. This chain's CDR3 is CASSLGSGGYNEQFF. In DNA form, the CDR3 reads TGCGCCAGCAGCTTGGGGTCGGGGGGCTACAATGAGCAGTTCTTC.

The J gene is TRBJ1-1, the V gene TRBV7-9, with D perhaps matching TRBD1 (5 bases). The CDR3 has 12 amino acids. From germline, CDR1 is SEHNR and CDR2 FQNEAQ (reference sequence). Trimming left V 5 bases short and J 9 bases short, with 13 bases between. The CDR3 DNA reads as TGTGCCAGCAGCGGAGGGACCGCCCAAGCTTTCTTT. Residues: CASSGGTAQAFF.

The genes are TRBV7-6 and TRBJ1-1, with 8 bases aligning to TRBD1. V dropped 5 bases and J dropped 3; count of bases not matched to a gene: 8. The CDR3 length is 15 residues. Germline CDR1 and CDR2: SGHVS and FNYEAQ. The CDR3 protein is CASSPPDRGYTEAFF. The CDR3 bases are TGTGCCAGCAGCCCCCCCGACAGGGGTTACACTGAAGCTTTCTTT.

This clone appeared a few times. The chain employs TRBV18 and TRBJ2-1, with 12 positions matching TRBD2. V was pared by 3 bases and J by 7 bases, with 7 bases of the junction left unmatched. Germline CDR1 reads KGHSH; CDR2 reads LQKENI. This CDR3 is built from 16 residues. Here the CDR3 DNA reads TGTGCCAGCTCACCGATGCCGGGACTAGCGGGTAATGAGCAGTTCTTC. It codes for CASSPMPGLAGNEQFF.

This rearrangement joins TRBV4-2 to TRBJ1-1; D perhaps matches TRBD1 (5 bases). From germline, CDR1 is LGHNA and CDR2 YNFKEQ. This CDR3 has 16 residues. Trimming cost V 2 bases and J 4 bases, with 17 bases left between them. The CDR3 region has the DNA TGTGCCAGCAGCCAATGGAGGGGTGGTCAGAGCACTGAAGCTTTCTTT. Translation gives CASSQWRGGQSTEAFF.

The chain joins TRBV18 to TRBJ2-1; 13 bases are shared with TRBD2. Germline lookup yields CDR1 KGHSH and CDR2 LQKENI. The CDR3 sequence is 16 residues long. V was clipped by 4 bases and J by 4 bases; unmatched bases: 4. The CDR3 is CASSRTSGSSYNEQFF. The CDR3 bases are TGTGCCAGCTCACGGACTAGCGGGAGTTCTTACAATGAGCAGTTCTTC.

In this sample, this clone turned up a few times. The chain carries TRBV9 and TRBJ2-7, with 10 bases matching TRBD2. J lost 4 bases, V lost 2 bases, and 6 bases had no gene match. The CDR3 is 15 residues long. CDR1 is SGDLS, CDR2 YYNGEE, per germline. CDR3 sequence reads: CASSVSPTSGYEQYF. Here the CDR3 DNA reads TGTGCCAGCAGCGTTTCCCCGACTAGCGGGTACGAGCAGTACTTC.

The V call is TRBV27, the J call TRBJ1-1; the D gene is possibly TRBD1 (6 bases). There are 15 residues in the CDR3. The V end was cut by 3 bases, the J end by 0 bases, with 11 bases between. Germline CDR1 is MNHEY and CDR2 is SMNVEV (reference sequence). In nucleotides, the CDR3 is TGTGCCAGCAGTTTTAACAGGGATATGAACACTGAAGCTTTCTTT. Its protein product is CASSFNRDMNTEAFF.

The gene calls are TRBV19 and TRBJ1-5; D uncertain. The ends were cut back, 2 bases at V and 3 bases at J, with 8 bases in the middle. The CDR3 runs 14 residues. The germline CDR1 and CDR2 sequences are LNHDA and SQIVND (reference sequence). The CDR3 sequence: CASSISGNNQPQHF. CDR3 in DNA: TGTGCCAGTAGTATAAGTGGCAACAATCAGCCCCAGCATTTT.

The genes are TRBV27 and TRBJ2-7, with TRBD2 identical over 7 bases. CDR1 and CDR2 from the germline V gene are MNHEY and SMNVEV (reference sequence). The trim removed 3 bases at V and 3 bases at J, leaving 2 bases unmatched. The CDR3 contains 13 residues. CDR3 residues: CASSLGRGYEQYF. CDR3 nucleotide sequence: TGTGCCAGCAGTTTGGGGAGGGGCTACGAGCAGTACTTC.

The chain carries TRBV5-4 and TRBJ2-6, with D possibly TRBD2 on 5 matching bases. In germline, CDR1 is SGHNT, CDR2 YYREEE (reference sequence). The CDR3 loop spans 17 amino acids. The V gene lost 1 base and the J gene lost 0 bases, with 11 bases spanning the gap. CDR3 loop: CASSLSGGGSGANVLTF. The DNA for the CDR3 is TGTGCCAGCAGCTTGAGTGGCGGAGGCTCTGGGGCCAACGTCCTGACTTTC.

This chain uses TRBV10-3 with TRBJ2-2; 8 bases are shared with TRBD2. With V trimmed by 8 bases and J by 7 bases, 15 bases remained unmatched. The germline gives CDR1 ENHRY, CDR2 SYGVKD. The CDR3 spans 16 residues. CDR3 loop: CAIQPDWTSWGGELFF. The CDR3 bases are TGTGCCATCCAACCCGATTGGACTAGCTGGGGCGGGGAGCTGTTTTTT.

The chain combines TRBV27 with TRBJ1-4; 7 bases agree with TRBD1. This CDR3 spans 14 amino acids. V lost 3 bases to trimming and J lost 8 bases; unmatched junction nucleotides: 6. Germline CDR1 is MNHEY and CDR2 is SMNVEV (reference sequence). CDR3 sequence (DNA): TGTGCCAGCAGTTTGCAGGGGGTAGGGGAAAAACTGTTTTTT. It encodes CASSLQGVGEKLFF.

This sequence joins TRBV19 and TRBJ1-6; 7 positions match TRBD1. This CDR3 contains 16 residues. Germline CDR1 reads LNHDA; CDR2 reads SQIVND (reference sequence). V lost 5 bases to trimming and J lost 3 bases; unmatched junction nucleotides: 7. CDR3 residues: CASSLGTEVYNSPLHF. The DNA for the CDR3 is TGTGCCAGTAGTCTCGGGACAGAAGTCTATAATTCACCCCTCCACTTT.

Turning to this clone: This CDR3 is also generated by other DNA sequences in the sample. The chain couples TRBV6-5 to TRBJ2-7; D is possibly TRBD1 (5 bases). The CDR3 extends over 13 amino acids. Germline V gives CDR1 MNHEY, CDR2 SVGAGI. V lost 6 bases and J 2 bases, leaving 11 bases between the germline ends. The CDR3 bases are TGTGCCAGCAGAGACAGAGGCCCCTACGAGCAGTACTTC. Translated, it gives CASRDRGPYEQYF.